These 28 T cell receptor beta chains share one sample of origin, sequenced in a study of OX40 agonist ivuxolimab in advanced cancers. The library was prepared using the immunoSEQ multiplex PCR assay. The table was pulled from immuneACCESS by TCRdb, which kept in-frame rearrangements only. Such tables lose some clones; where checked, under half of the loss comes from unresolved V genes, and the rest has no known cause. A total of roughly 70,000 clones appear in this sample, 85% of them only once. The ten largest clonotypes hold about 0.76% of the sample. The sequenced sample was CD4+ or CD8+ T cells sorted from blood, obtained in a trial of the OX40 agonist ivuxolimab. The receptor source for this set is an adult with an advanced solid tumor such as melanoma, head and neck, liver or kidney cancer.

V usage is TRBV6-5 and J usage is TRBJ2-5; 11 positions agree with TRBD1. Germline CDR1 and CDR2: MNHEY and SVGAGI. V lost 5 bases, J lost 5 bases, and 7 bases stayed unmatched. There are 15 residues in the CDR3. The CDR3 reads CASSLRTGGSETQYF. The CDR3 bases are TGTGCCAGCAGTCTCCGGACAGGGGGCAGCGAGACCCAGTACTTC.

The chain combines TRBV11-2 with TRBJ2-3, with 8 positions matching TRBD1. The V segment lost 1 base and the J segment 2 bases; nucleotides outside the gene matches: 5. CDR3 length equals 16 residues. Germline values: CDR1 SGHAT, CDR2 FQNNGV. CDR3 sequence: CASSLVGQGVTDTQYF. CDR3 bases: TGTGCCAGCAGCTTAGTAGGACAGGGAGTCACAGATACGCAGTATTTT.

The chain recombines TRBV10-3 with TRBJ1-1; D might be TRBD1 (5 bases). This CDR3 has 13 amino acids. The V end lost 6 bases, the J end lost 2 bases, and 10 bases lay between the germline ends. Germline CDR1 reads ENHRY; CDR2 reads SYGVKD. CDR3 sequence (DNA): TGTGCCATCAGGGACACAGGAAACACTGAAGCTTTCTTT. The encoded protein is CAIRDTGNTEAFF.

The chain has TRBV4-2 and TRBJ1-3; no clear D. The CDR3 has 14 amino acids. Per germline, CDR1 LGHNA and CDR2 YNFKEQ. Trimming cost V 0 bases and J 0 bases, with 3 bases left between them. The CDR3 is CASSQDPSGNTIYF. As DNA, the CDR3 is TGTGCCAGCAGCCAAGACCCCTCTGGAAACACCATATATTTT.

This chain links TRBV28 with TRBJ1-5; D unresolved. V was clipped by 2 bases and J by 6 bases, with 5 bases between them. The CDR3 totals 12 residues. Germline V gene lookup returns CDR1 MDHEN and CDR2 SYDVKM. CDR3 in DNA: TGTGCCAGCAGTTTAAGTGGTCAGCCCCAGCATTTT. As protein: CASSLSGQPQHF.

Comment on this clone: At the DNA level, this CDR3 is encoded by other sequences in the same sample as well. The chain has TRBV18 and TRBJ1-5; unclear D gene. Germline loops: CDR1 KGHSH, CDR2 LQKENI. This CDR3 region has 13 residues. The germline V and J ends were trimmed by 3 bases and 0 bases, with 3 bases remaining between them. DNA of the CDR3: TGTGCCAGCTCACCGTATAGCAATCAGCCCCAGCATTTT. The encoded protein is CASSPYSNQPQHF.

The genes are TRBV11-3 and TRBJ1-1; 7 bases are a match to TRBD1. The CDR3 is 13 amino acids. CDR1 and CDR2 from the germline V gene are SGHNT and YENEEA. J lost 0 bases, V lost 6 bases, and 1 base had no gene match. CDR3 coding DNA: TGTGCCAGCAGGGGACAGCTGAACACTGAAGCTTTCTTT. Its translation is CASRGQLNTEAFF.

The chain joins TRBV7-2 to TRBJ1-3, with unresolved D. This CDR3 is built from 12 residues. CDR1 is SGHTA, CDR2 FQGNSA, per germline. V lost 6 bases to trimming and J lost 0 bases, with 3 bases between them. The CDR3 coding sequence is TGTGCCAGCAGATCCTCTGGAAACACCATATATTTT. Translating it yields CASRSSGNTIYF.

In regard to this clone: This CDR3 fails to terminate in the conserved phenylalanine or tryptophan, so it likely reflects a read error. J is TRBJ1-2 and V is TRBV28, with a weak D call TRBD1 (5 bases). The V end was cut by 6 bases, the J end by 8 bases, with 10 bases between. There are 11 residues in the CDR3. Germline assignment: CDR1 MDHEN and CDR2 SYDVKM. The CDR3 sequence is CASRGVEGYTL. The DNA for the CDR3 is TGTGCCAGCAGGGGGGTAGAGGGCTACACCCTC.

The chain combines TRBV6-1 with TRBJ2-5; D ambiguous. This CDR3 is built from 15 residues. V was pared by 6 bases and J by 2 bases, with 16 bases between. In germline, CDR1 is MNHNS, CDR2 SASEGT. This chain's CDR3 is CASRGDRVGQETQYF. The CDR3 region has the DNA TGTGCCAGCAGGGGCGATAGGGTGGGACAAGAGACCCAGTACTTC.

V usage is TRBV5-5 and J usage is TRBJ2-1, with D possibly being TRBD2 (5 bases). Germline CDR1 SGHKS, CDR2 YYEKEE (reference sequence). The V and J ends lost 4 bases and 8 bases respectively, with 19 bases between them. The CDR3 contains 15 residues. The CDR3 sequence: CASSGDLAGRDEQFF. CDR3 in DNA: TGTGCCAGCAGCGGCGATTTGGCGGGTCGAGATGAGCAGTTCTTC.

The V and J genes are TRBV9 and TRBJ2-1, with D possibly being TRBD1 (6 bases). Germline V gene lookup returns CDR1 SGDLS and CDR2 YYNGEE. This CDR3 contains 13 residues. Trimming took off 2 bases at V and 4 bases at J, with 7 bases between the two ends. The CDR3 DNA follows: TGTGCCAGCAGCGTCACAGGGTACAATGAGCAGTTCTTC. It is translated as CASSVTGYNEQFF.

This chain uses TRBV7-2 with TRBJ2-1, with D perhaps being TRBD1 or TRBD2 (5 bases each). Germline CDR1 is SGHTA and CDR2 is FQGNSA. The CDR3 contains 16 residues. Trimming cost V 0 bases and J 5 bases, with 14 bases left between them. The CDR3 region is CASSLAMGRSDNEQFF. CDR3 coding DNA: TGTGCCAGCAGCTTAGCGATGGGACGGTCAGACAATGAGCAGTTCTTC.

The chain has TRBV7-2 and TRBJ1-2; TRBD1 is a possible D gene (6 bases). Germline V gene sequence: CDR1 SGHTA, CDR2 FQGNSA. The CDR3 is made up of 14 amino acids. The V gene lost 2 bases and the J gene lost 2 bases, with 9 bases spanning the gap. The CDR3 protein is CASSLQGTNYGYTF. CDR3 DNA sequence: TGTGCCAGCAGCTTACAGGGGACGAACTATGGCTACACCTTC.

This rearrangement joins TRBV6-1 to TRBJ2-3; D is ambiguous. Trimming pared 4 bases from V and 3 bases from J, leaving 14 bases between. The germline CDR1 and CDR2 sequences are MNHNS and SASEGT. The CDR3 loop spans 15 amino acids. Here the CDR3 reads CASSGNEARTDTQYF. As DNA, the CDR3 is TGTGCCAGCAGTGGTAACGAGGCTCGTACAGATACGCAGTATTTT.

V and J are TRBV7-2 and TRBJ2-7, with TRBD1 identical over 7 bases. V was clipped by 3 bases and J by 4 bases; unmatched bases: 15. The CDR3 is made up of 17 amino acids. Per the germline V gene, CDR1 is SGHTA and CDR2 is FQGNSA. CDR3: CASSFTPSRGRGYEQYF. The CDR3 DNA is TGTGCCAGCAGCTTTACGCCGTCAAGGGGCAGGGGGTACGAGCAGTACTTC.

Only a few counts were recorded for this clone. The CDR3 bases are TGTGCCACCAGCAGAGACTTACTTTCCGGGACGAGCAATCAGCCCCAGCATTTT. Translated: CATSRDLLSGTSNQPQHF. The V call is TRBV15, the J call TRBJ1-5, with D possibly being TRBD1 (5 bases). V lost 0 bases to trimming and J lost 1 base, with 16 bases between them. The CDR3 covers 18 residues. The V gene's germline CDR1 is LNHNV and CDR2 YYDKDF (reference sequence).

The V gene is TRBV28, the J gene TRBJ1-1; 8 bases line up with TRBD1. The germline CDR1 and CDR2 sequences are MDHEN and SYDVKM. The CDR3 is 12 residues long. The V and J ends lost 3 bases and 8 bases, in that order; junction bases with no gene match: 2. The CDR3, as DNA: TGTGCCAGCAGTTTTAGGGACAGGGAAGCTTTCTTT. It codes for CASSFRDREAFF.

The CDR3 sequence: CASSPMGQAEAFF. In nucleotides, the CDR3 is TGTGCCAGCTCACCGATGGGGCAGGCTGAAGCTTTCTTT. J is TRBJ1-1 and V is TRBV18, with a tentative D call TRBD1 (5 bases). There are 13 residues in the CDR3. Germline CDR1 and CDR2: KGHSH and LQKENI. V lost 3 bases and J 6 bases, leaving 11 bases between the germline ends.

This chain connects TRBV7-2 to TRBJ1-1; tentatively, D is TRBD1 (6 bases). Germline-derived CDR1 and CDR2 are SGHTA and FQGNSA. CDR3 size: 16 residues. Trimming cost V 5 bases and J 4 bases, with 20 bases left between them. CDR3 region: CASSPWGQGLRTEAFF. CDR3 sequence (DNA): TGTGCCAGCAGCCCCTGGGGTCAGGGGCTGCGCACTGAAGCTTTCTTT.

This clone was recorded once. V gene TRBV5-1 combines with J gene TRBJ2-5; possible D gene TRBD1, 6 bases. Germline-derived CDR1 and CDR2 are SGHRS and YFSETQ. Trimming took off 0 bases at V and 1 base at J, with 19 bases between the two ends. The CDR3 has 18 residues. The CDR3, as DNA: TGCGCCAGCAGCTTGGCTATTGTAACAGGGACCTTCCAAGAGACCCAGTACTTC. Amino acids: CASSLAIVTGTFQETQYF.

This chain connects TRBV10-2 to TRBJ1-3; 7 bases match TRBD1. V trimming: 6 bases; J trimming: 4 bases; junction bases outside the gene matches: 9. This CDR3 is built from 15 residues. Germline CDR1 is WSHSY and CDR2 is SAAADI. The CDR3 coding sequence is TGCGCCAGCAGACCACTTGACAGGGCCGGAAACACCATATATTTT. Translation gives CASRPLDRAGNTIYF.

This clone was recorded only once. The chain recombines TRBV6-5 with TRBJ2-2; D perhaps matches TRBD1 (6 bases). The CDR3 has 14 amino acids. Germline CDR1 is MNHEY and CDR2 is SVGAGI. Trimming took 6 bases from V and 6 from J, leaving 14 bases between them. DNA of the CDR3: TGTGCCAGCAGGCCAGGACAGCTTCCCGGGGAGCTGTTTTTT. This encodes CASRPGQLPGELFF.

The rearrangement links TRBV19 to TRBJ1-5; possible D gene TRBD1, 5 bases. The CDR3 runs to 14 residues. Trimming left V 9 bases short and J 3 bases short, with 15 bases between. Germline CDR1 and CDR2: LNHDA and SQIVND (reference sequence). CDR3 coding DNA: TGTGCCAGCGGGGCAAACGGGATCAATCAGCCCCAGCATTTT. It encodes CASGANGINQPQHF.

The chain combines TRBV23-1 with TRBJ1-2; the D gene is possibly TRBD1 (6 bases). TRBV23-1 is treated as an ORF (open reading frame) with a function not yet certain. Between the trimmed V and J ends, which lost 3 bases and 5 bases, there was a span of 34 bases. The CDR3 is 21 residues long. The CDR3 protein is CASSHEGHGQSGKPRTYGYTF. Written as DNA, the CDR3 is TGCGCCAGCAGTCATGAGGGACACGGACAGTCAGGGAAACCAAGGACTTATGGCTACACCTTC.

This chain joins TRBV5-1 and TRBJ2-3; no firm D call. The germline V gene encodes CDR1 SGHRS and CDR2 YFSETQ. CDR3 length: 15 amino acids. Between the trimmed V and J ends, which lost 0 bases and 1 base, there was a span of 9 bases. The chain's CDR3 is CASSLELGRTDTQYF. The CDR3, as DNA: TGCGCCAGCAGCTTGGAGTTAGGGCGCACAGATACGCAGTATTTT.

J is TRBJ1-3 and V is TRBV7-2, with D perhaps TRBD1 (5 bases). Trimming left V 1 base short and J 2 bases short, with 12 bases between. The CDR3 has 16 amino acids. The germline V gene encodes CDR1 SGHTA and CDR2 FQGNSA. CDR3 nucleotide sequence: TGTGCCAGCAGCTTAGACCGGGCAGGGACTGGAAACACCATATATTTT. Protein product: CASSLDRAGTGNTIYF.

The J gene is TRBJ1-5, the V gene TRBV10-3, with D unclear. The CDR3 spans 15 residues. The germline V gene encodes CDR1 ENHRY and CDR2 SYGVKD. V shed 0 bases and J shed 2 bases, with 8 bases lying between them. The CDR3 is CAISESQTRNQPQHF. CDR3 coding DNA: TGTGCCATCAGTGAGTCTCAGACACGCAATCAGCCCCAGCATTTT.